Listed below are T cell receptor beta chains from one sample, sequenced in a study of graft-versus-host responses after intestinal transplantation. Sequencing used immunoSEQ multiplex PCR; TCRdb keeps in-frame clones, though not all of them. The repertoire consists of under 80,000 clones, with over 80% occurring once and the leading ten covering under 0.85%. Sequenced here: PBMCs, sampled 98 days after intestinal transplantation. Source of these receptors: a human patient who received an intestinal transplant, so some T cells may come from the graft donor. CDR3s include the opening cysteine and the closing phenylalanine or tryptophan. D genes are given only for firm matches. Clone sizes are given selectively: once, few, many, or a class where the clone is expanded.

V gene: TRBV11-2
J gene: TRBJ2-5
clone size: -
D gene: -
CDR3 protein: CASSLLAFDQETQYF
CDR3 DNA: TGTGCCAGCAGCCTGCTGGCGTTTGACCAAGAGACCCAGTACTTC

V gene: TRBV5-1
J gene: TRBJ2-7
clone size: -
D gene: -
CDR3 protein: CASSWTSSYEQYF
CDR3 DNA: TGCGCCAGCAGCTGGACATCCTCCTACGAGCAGTACTTC

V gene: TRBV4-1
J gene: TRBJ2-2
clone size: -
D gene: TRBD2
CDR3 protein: CASSQEFPPPDGGATGELFF
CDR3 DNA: TGCGCCAGCAGCCAAGAGTTCCCACCTCCGGACGGGGGGGCAACCGGGGAGCTGTTTTTT

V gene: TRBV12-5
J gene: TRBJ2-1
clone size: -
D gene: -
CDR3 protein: CASGLLSSYNEQFF
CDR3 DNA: TGTGCTAGTGGCCTACTGAGCTCCTACAATGAGCAGTTCTTC

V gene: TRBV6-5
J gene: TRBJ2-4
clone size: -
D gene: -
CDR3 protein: CASSYGGSKNIQYF
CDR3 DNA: TGTGCCAGCAGTTACGGGGGGTCCAAAAACATTCAGTACTTC

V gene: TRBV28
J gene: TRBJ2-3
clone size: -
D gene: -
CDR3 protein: CASMVATDTQYF
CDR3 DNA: TGTGCCAGCATGGTCGCCACAGATACGCAGTATTTT

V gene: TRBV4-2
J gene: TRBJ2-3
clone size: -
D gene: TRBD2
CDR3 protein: CASSQESGGSTDTQYF
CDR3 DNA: TGTGCCAGCAGCCAAGAAAGCGGGGGAAGCACAGATACGCAGTATTTT

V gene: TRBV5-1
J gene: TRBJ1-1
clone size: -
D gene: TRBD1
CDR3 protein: CASSSGQGTEAFF
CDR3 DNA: TGCGCCAGCAGCTCTGGACAGGGCACTGAAGCTTTCTTT

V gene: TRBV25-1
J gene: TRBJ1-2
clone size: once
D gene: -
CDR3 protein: CASSSFPGPGNGYTF
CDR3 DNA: TGTGCCAGCAGTTCGTTTCCAGGGCCGGGGAATGGCTACACCTTC

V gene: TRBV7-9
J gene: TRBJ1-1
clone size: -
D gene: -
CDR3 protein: CASSFPMNTEAFF
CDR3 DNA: TGTGCCAGCAGCTTCCCAATGAACACTGAAGCTTTCTTT

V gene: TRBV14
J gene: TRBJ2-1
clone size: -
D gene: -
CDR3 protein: CASSHGSIHNEQFF
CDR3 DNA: TGTGCCAGCAGCCACGGGAGTATCCACAATGAGCAGTTCTTC

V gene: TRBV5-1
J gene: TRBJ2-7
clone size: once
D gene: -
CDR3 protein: CASSLAGEHLPSYEQYF
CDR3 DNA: TGCGCCAGCAGCTTGGCCGGGGAGCACCTCCCTTCCTACGAGCAGTACTTC

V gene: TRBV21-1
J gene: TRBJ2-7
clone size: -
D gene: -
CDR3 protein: CASSKGRLSYEQYF
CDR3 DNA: TGTGCCAGCAGCAAGGGACGCCTCTCCTACGAGCAGTACTTC

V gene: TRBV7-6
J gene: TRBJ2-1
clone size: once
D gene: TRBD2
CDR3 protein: CASSGVTSGGAPSTVDEQFF
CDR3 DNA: TGTGCCAGCAGCGGAGTGACTAGCGGGGGGGCTCCTTCGACCGTCGATGAGCAGTTCTTC

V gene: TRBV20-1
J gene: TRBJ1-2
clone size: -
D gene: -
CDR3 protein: CSARFNYGYTF
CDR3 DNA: TGCAGTGCCCGGTTTAACTATGGCTACACCTTC

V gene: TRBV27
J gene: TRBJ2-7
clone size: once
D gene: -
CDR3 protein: CASSFRQMGAEQYF
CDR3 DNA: TGTGCCAGCAGTTTCCGCCAAATGGGGGCCGAGCAGTACTTC

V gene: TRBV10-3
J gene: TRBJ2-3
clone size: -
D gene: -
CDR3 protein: CAISPGLVTDTQYF
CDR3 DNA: TGTGCCATCAGCCCCGGACTCGTCACAGATACGCAGTATTTT

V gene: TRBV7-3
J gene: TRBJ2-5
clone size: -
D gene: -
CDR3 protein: CASSFGSEETQYF
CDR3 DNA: TGTGCCAGCAGCTTTGGTAGCGAAGAGACCCAGTACTTC

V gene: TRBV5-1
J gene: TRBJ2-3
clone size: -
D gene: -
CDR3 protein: CASSGGQFADTQYF
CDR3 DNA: TGCGCCAGCAGCGGTGGACAGTTCGCAGATACGCAGTATTTT

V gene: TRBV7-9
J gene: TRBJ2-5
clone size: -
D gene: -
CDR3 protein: CASSVDRFQETQYF
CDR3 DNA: TGTGCCAGCAGCGTCGACAGGTTTCAAGAGACCCAGTACTTC

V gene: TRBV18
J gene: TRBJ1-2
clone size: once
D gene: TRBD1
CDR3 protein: CASSPPIPPGQGIYGYTF
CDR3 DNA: TGTGCCAGCTCACCACCCATTCCACCGGGACAGGGGATATATGGCTACACCTTC

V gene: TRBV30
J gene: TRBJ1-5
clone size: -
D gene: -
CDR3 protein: CAWSGGPNQPQHF
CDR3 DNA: TGTGCCTGGAGCGGGGGGCCTAATCAGCCCCAGCATTTT

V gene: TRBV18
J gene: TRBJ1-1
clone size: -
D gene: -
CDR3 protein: CASSPPGGGLNTEAFF
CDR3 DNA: TGTGCCAGCTCACCACCCGGGGGGGGACTGAACACTGAAGCTTTCTTT

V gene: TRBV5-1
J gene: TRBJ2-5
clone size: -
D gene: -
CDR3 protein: CASSLVLGAAGETQYF
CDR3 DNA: TGCGCCAGCAGCTTGGTATTAGGGGCTGCTGGGGAGACCCAGTACTTC

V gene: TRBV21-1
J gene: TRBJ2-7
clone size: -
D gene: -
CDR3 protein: CASSKDRRAHYEQYF
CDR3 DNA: TGTGCCAGCAGCAAAGATAGGAGGGCACACTACGAGCAGTACTTC

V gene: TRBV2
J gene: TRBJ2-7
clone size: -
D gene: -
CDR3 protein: CASSEWVGPGIGSFGFGQYF
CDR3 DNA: TGTGCCAGCAGTGAATGGGTCGGGCCTGGGATTGGTTCATTCGGTTTCGGGCAGTACTTC

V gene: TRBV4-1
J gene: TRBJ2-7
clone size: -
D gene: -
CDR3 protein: CASSQDFYEQYF
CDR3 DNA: TGCGCCAGCAGCCAAGATTTCTACGAGCAGTACTTC

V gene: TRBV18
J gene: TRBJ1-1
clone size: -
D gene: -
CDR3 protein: CASSPSENTEAFF
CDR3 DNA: TGTGCCAGCTCGCCCAGTGAGAACACTGAAGCTTTCTTT

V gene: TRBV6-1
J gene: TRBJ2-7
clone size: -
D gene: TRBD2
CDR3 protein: CASSALAGDREQYF
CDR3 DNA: TGTGCCAGCAGTGCCCTAGCGGGAGACAGGGAGCAGTACTTC

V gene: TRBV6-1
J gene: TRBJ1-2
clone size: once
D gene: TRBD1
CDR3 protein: CASSSLTGVGYTF
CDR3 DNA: TGTGCCAGCAGTTCCTTGACAGGGGTTGGCTACACCTTC

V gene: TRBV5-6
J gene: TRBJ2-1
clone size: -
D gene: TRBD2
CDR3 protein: CASSFWGSLAGVSYNEQFF
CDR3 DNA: TGTGCCAGCAGCTTTTGGGGGTCCCTAGCGGGAGTGTCCTACAATGAGCAGTTCTTC

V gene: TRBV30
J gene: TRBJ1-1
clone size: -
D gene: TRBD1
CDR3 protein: CALLQGVKTVNTEAFF
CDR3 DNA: TGTGCCCTACTTCAGGGGGTTAAGACGGTTAACACTGAAGCTTTCTTT

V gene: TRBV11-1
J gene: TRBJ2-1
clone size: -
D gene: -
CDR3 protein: CASSLAPFRGSYNEQFF
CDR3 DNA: TGTGCCAGCAGCTTAGCGCCCTTTAGGGGCTCCTACAATGAGCAGTTCTTC

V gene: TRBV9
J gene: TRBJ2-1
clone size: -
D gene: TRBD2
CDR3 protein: CASSVDPPSGTVNEQFF
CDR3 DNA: TGTGCCAGCAGCGTAGACCCACCTAGCGGGACAGTAAATGAGCAGTTCTTC

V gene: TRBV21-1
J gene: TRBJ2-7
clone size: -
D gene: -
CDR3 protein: CASSKEEDYEQYF
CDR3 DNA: TGTGCCAGCAGCAAAGAGGAGGACTACGAGCAGTACTTC

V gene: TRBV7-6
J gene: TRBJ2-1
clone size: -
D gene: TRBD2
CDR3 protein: CASMGWRGGLEQFF
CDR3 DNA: TGTGCCAGCATGGGTTGGCGGGGGGGCCTGGAGCAGTTCTTC

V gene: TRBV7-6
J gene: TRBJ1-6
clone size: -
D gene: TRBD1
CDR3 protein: CASSLDPGQSSYNSPLHF
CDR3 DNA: TGTGCCAGCAGCTTAGACCCGGGACAGAGTTCCTATAATTCACCCCTCCACTTT

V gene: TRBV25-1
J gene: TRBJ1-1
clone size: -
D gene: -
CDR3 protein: CASSEGGNTEAFF
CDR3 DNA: TGTGCCAGCAGTGAGGGAGGGAACACTGAAGCTTTCTTT

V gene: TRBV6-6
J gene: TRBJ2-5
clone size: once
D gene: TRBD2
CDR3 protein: CASRSGTSEETQYF
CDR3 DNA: TGTGCCAGCAGATCCGGGACTAGCGAAGAGACCCAGTACTTC

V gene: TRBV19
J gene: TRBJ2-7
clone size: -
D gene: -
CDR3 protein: CASSIDRASYEQYF
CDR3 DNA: TGTGCCAGTAGTATAGACCGGGCTTCCTACGAGCAGTACTTC

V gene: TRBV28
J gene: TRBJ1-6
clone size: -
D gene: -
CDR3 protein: CASSLFRSSPLHF
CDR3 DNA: TGTGCCAGCAGTTTATTCCGGTCTTCACCCCTCCACTTT

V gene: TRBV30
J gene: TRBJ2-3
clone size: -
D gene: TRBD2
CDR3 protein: CAWSLLAGPTDTQYF
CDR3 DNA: TGTGCCTGGAGTTTACTAGCGGGACCCACAGATACGCAGTATTTT

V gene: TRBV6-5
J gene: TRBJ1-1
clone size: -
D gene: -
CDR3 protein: CASTGMNTEAFF
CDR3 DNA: TGTGCCAGCACAGGAATGAACACTGAAGCTTTCTTT

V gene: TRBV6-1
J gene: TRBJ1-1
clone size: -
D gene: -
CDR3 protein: CASSVDTTGYTEAFF
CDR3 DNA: TGTGCCAGCAGTGTCGATACTACAGGTTACACTGAAGCTTTCTTT

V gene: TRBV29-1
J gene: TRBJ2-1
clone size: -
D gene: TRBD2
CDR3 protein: CSVVGLATYNEQFF
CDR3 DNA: TGCAGCGTTGTGGGACTAGCGACCTACAATGAGCAGTTCTTC

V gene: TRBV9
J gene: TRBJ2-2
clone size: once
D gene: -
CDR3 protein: CASSSSGELFF
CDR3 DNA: TGTGCCAGCAGTTCCTCCGGGGAGCTGTTTTTT

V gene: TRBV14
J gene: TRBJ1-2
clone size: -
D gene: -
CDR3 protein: CASSQKTGWNGYTF
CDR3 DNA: TGTGCCAGCAGCCAAAAGACAGGTTGGAATGGCTACACCTTC

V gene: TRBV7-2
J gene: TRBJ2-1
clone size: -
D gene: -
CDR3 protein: CASSLASGTGVQFF
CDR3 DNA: TGTGCCAGCAGCTTAGCAAGCGGGACAGGTGTACAGTTCTTC